Listed below are T cell receptor beta chains from one sample, sequenced in a study of monozygotic twins with inflammatory bowel disease. TCRdb derives one entry per CDR3 protein from the 5' RACE reads, leaving out DNA. In total, the table holds around 100,000 distinct CDR3 sequences. Sequences were obtained from blood. The receptors were sampled from a human donor with ulcerative colitis or Crohn's disease, or a healthy co-twin of an affected twin (not recorded which). The CDR3 runs from the conserved cysteine through the conserved F or W. Fields, in order: J gene, V gene, CDR3 protein.

>TRBJ2-6|TRBV12-3/TRBV12-4
CASSLRHTGANVLTF
>TRBJ1-6|TRBV6-2/TRBV6-3
CASRKTGSPNSPLHF
>TRBJ1-5|TRBV6-2/TRBV6-3
CASSYTGGQPQHF
>TRBJ1-1|TRBV14
CASSQDLGAVGTEAFF
>TRBJ2-2|TRBV5-1
CASRLAVLSGELFF
>TRBJ2-5|TRBV29-1
CSGQGGSIQETQYF
>TRBJ2-7|TRBV10-3
CAISDRDRAYEQYF
>TRBJ2-4|TRBV5-4
CASSPTGRNKNIQYF
>TRBJ2-1|TRBV19
CASSSTSHSYNEQFF
>TRBJ2-1|TRBV7-3
CASSPHSVTKAGGPVEQFF
>TRBJ1-6|TRBV18
CASSPRAEVTPGLSSPLHF
>TRBJ2-1|TRBV12-3/TRBV12-4
CASSFIRLQVF
>TRBJ1-5|TRBV12-3/TRBV12-4
CASRRGQGVDQHF
>TRBJ1-4|TRBV5-1
CASSETEIKFGLFF